Each of the 10 T cell receptor beta chains below was sequenced from the same sample in a study of a mutant IDH1 vaccine in newly diagnosed glioma. Indicated time point: week 47, end of study. Vaccine doses each comprised 300 ug of mutant IDH1 20-mer peptide, with topical imiquimod. These receptors' targets are unknown. Profiling relied on immunoSEQ multiplex PCR, and the TCRdb table lists in-frame clones only, not all of them. The sample contains about 46,000 clones, around 84% of which appear only once. The input for sequencing was PBMCs, taken from a glioma patient whose treatment included an IDH1 peptide vaccine. The receptor source for this set is a woman aged 25 to 39 with glioma. Some clones in this sample may be carry-over from other donors' samples.

The V and J genes are TRBV4-1 and TRBJ1-1; D remains unclear. The CDR3 has 18 residues. Germline-derived CDR1 and CDR2 are MGHRA and YSYEKL. The germline V and J ends were trimmed by 0 bases and 1 base, with 18 bases remaining between them. CDR3 sequence (DNA): TGCGCCAGCAGCCAAGATTCCGCCTGGGAGACGGCGAACACTGAAGCTTTCTTT. Translation gives CASSQDSAWETANTEAFF.

V gene TRBV10-2 combines with J gene TRBJ1-3, with TRBD1 matching 8 bases. V lost 8 bases, J lost 0 bases, and 3 bases stayed unmatched. Germline CDR1 is WSHSY and CDR2 is SAAADI. CDR3 size: 14 residues. CDR3 bases: TGCGCCAGCTCACAGGGGGGCTCTGGAAACACCATATATTTT. Translation gives CASSQGGSGNTIYF.

The V call is TRBV30, the J call TRBJ1-5; TRBD1 matches at 9 bases. Looked up from germline, CDR1 is GTSNPN and CDR2 is SVGIG (reference sequence). Trimming took 5 bases from V and 4 from J; bases not matched to a gene: 9. The CDR3 length is 15 residues. CDR3 bases: TGTGCCTGGTGCCCGGGGACAGGGCGGAATCAGCCCCAGCATTTT. Translating it yields CAWCPGTGRNQPQHF.

This CDR3 is CAGGARTYEQYF. The CDR3 nucleotides are TGTGCCGGAGGGGCGAGAACCTACGAGCAGTACTTC. This chain links TRBV7-3 with TRBJ2-7; D perhaps matches TRBD2 (6 bases). CDR1 and CDR2 (germline): SGHTA, FQGTGA. Trimming pared 11 bases from V and 2 bases from J, leaving 13 bases between. CDR3 length: 12 residues. Together with reference TRBV7-3 and TRBJ2-7, the CDR3 gives the full variable domain: GAGVSQTPSNKVTEKGKYVELRCDPISGHTALYWYRQSLGQGPEFLIYFQGTGAADDSGLPNDRFFAVRPEGSVSTLKIQRTERGDSAVYLCAGGARTYEQYFGPGTRLTVT.

The chain is built from TRBV6-5 and TRBJ1-1; 7 bases are a match to TRBD1. The CDR3 consists of 13 residues. After removal of 5 bases from V and 7 bases from J, the junction contained 7 bases not matched to a gene. The germline gives CDR1 MNHEY, CDR2 SVGAGI. CDR3: CASSTSTGFEAFF. The DNA of the CDR3 is TGTGCCAGCAGTACCTCGACAGGGTTTGAAGCTTTCTTT.

The rearrangement uses TRBV15 and TRBJ1-4; 7 nucleotides line up with TRBD1. Trimming took 2 bases from V and 5 from J; bases not matched to a gene: 11. From germline, CDR1 is LNHNV and CDR2 YYDKDF (reference sequence). This CDR3 has 17 amino acids. The CDR3 region has the DNA TGTGCCACCAGCAGAAATGGACGGGGGACAGTAAATGAAAAACTGTTTTTT. The encoded protein is CATSRNGRGTVNEKLFF.

The DNA of the CDR3 is TGTGCCTGCGAGTCGTGGGGGCTGAGTGGCTATGGCTACACCTTC. Its protein is CACESWGLSGYGYTF. This chain connects TRBV30 to TRBJ1-2; possible D gene TRBD1, 6 bases. Trimming stripped 6 bases from V and 4 bases from J, with 21 bases between. This CDR3 comprises 15 residues. Per the germline V gene, CDR1 is GTSNPN and CDR2 is SVGIG (reference sequence).

The table lists this clone with a few counts. This chain joins TRBV27 and TRBJ1-1, with TRBD1 matching over 7 bases. Germline CDR1 MNHEY, CDR2 SMNVEV (reference sequence). V lost 3 bases and J lost 4; bases outside the gene matches: 5. The CDR3 sequence is 14 residues long. The CDR3 is CASSFTTGFTEAFF. In DNA, the CDR3 is TGTGCCAGCAGTTTCACGACAGGGTTCACTGAAGCTTTCTTT.

V is TRBV9 and J is TRBJ2-7; the match to TRBD2 covers 7 bases. Trimming took 0 bases from V and 5 from J; bases not matched to a gene: 2. CDR1 is SGDLS, CDR2 YYNGEE, per germline. The CDR3 runs 13 residues. CDR3 nucleotide sequence: TGTGCCAGCAGCGTAGGACTAGCCAACGAGCAGTACTTC. Translation gives CASSVGLANEQYF.

This clone came up a few times. This rearrangement joins TRBV15 to TRBJ1-5; 7 bases align to TRBD1. The CDR3 totals 17 residues. V was clipped by 1 base and J by 0 bases; unmatched bases: 6. Germline lookup yields CDR1 LNHNV and CDR2 YYDKDF (reference sequence). For the CDR3, the DNA is TGTGCCACCAGCAGAGCCCTTGGGACAGATAGCAATCAGCCCCAGCATTTT. It is translated as CATSRALGTDSNQPQHF.